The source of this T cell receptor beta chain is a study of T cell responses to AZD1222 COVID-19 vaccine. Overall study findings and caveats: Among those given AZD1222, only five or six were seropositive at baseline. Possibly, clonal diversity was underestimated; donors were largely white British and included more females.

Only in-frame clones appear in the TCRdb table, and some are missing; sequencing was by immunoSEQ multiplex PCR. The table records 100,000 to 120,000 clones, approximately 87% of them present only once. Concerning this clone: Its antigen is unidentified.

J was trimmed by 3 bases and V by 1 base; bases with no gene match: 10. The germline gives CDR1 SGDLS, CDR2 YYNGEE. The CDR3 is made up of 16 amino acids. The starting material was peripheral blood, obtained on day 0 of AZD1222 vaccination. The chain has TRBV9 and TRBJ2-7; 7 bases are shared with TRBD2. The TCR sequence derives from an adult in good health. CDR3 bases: TGTGCCAGCAGCGTAAATGGTCTAGCGGACTACTACGAGCAGTACTTC. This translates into CASSVNGLADYYEQYF.